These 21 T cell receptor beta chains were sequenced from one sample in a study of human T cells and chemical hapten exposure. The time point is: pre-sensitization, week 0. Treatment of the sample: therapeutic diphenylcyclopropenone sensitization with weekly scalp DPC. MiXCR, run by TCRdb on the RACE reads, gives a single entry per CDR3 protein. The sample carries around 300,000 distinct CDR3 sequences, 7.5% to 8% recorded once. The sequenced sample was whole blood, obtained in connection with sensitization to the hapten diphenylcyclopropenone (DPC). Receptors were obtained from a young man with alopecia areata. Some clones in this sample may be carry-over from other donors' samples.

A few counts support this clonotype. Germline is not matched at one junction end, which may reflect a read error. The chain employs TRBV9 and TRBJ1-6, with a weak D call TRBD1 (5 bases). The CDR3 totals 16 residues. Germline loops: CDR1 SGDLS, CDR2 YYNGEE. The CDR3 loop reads CVSSVDRDPEKAPLHF. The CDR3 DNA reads TGTGTCAGCAGCGTCGACCGGGACCCCGAAAAGGCACCCCTCCACTTT.

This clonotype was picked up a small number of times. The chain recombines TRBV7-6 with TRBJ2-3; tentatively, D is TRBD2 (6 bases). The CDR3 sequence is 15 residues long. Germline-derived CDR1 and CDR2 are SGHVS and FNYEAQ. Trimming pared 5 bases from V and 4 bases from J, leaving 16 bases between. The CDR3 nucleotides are TGTGCCAGCAGCGTTAGGAGGGACGGAGCAGATACGCAGTATTTT. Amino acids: CASSVRRDGADTQYF.

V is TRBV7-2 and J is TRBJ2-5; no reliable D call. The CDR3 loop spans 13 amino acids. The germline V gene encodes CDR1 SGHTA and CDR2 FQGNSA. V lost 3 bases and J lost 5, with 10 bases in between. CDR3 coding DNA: TGTGCCAGCAGCTTTGGCGGCCGCGAGACCCAGTACTTC. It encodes CASSFGGRETQYF.

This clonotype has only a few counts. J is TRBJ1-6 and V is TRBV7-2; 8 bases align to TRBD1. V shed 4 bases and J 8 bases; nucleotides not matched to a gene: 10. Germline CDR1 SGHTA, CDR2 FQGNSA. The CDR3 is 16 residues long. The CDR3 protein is CASSSPTGQEYSPLHF. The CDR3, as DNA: TGTGCCAGCAGCTCACCGACGGGACAGGAGTATTCACCCCTCCACTTT.

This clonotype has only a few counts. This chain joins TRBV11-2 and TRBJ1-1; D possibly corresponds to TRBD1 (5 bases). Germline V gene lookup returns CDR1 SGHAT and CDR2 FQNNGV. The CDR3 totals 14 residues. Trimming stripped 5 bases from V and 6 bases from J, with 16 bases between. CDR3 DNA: TGTGCCAGCAGCATCGGGGCAGCATTCGCTGAAGCTTTCTTT. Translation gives CASSIGAAFAEAFF.

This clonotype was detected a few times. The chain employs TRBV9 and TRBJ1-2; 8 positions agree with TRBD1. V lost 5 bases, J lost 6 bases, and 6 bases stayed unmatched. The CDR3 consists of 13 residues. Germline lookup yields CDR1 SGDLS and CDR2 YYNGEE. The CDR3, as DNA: TGTGCCAGCAGTGTGGACAGGGAGCATGGCTACACCTTC. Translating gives CASSVDREHGYTF.

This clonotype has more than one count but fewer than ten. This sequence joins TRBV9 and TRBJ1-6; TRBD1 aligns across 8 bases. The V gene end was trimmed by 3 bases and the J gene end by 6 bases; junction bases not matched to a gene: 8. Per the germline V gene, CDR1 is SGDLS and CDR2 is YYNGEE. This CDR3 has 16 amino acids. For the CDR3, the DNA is TGTGCCAGCAGCGGGGGAACAGGGGGTAGTAATTCACCCCTCCACTTT. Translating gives CASSGGTGGSNSPLHF.

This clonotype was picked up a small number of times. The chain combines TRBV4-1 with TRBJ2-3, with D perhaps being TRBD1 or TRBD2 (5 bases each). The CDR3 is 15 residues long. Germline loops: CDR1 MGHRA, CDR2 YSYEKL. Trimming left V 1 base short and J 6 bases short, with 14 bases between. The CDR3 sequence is CASSQVTWGTDTQYF. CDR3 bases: TGCGCCAGCAGCCAAGTCACCTGGGGGACGGATACGCAGTATTTT.

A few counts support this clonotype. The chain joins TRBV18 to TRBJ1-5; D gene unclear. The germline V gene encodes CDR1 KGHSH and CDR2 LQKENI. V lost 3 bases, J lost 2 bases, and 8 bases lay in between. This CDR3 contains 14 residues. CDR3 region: CASSPVVGNQPQHF. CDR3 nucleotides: TGTGCCAGCTCACCGGTGGTTGGCAATCAGCCCCAGCATTTT. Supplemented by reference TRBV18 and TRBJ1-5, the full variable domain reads NAGVMQNPRHLVRRRGQEARLRCSPMKGHSHVYWYRQLPEEGLKFMVYLQKENIIDESGMPKERFSAEFPKEGPSILRIQQVVRGDSAAYFCASSPVVGNQPQHFGDGTRLSIL.

The CDR3 region has the DNA TGCAGCGCTTCCGGGGCCCAGAGCTACGAGCAGTACTTC. Residues: CSASGAQSYEQYF. This chain links TRBV29-1 with TRBJ2-7; D may match TRBD1 or TRBD2 (5 bases each). Germline V gives CDR1 SQVTM, CDR2 ANQGSEA. This CDR3 region has 13 residues. Trimming shortened V by 7 bases and J by 3 bases, and 16 bases separated the two germline ends.

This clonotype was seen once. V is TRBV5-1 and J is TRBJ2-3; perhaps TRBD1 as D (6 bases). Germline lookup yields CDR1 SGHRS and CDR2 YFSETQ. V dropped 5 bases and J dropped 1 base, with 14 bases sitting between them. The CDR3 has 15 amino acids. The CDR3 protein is CASRTGRDRTDTQYF. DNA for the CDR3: TGCGCCAGCAGGACAGGACGAGACCGCACAGATACGCAGTATTTT. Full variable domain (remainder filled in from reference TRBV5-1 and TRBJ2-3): KAGVTQTPRYLIKTRGQQVTLSCSPISGHRSVSWYQQTPGQGLQFLFEYFSETQRNKGNFPGRFSGRQFSNSRSEMNVSTLELGDSALYLCASRTGRDRTDTQYFGPGTRLTVL.

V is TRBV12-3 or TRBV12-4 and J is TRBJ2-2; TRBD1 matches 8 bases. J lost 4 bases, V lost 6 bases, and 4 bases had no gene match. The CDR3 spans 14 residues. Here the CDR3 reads CASRRQGITGELFF. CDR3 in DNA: TGTGCCAGCAGACGACAGGGGATCACCGGGGAGCTGTTTTTT.

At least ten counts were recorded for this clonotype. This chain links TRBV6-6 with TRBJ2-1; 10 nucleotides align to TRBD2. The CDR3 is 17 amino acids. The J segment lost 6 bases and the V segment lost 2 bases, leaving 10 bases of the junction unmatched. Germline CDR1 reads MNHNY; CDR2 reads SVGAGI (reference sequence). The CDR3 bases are TGTGCCAGCAGTTACCAAGGAGGGACTAGCGACCCCAATGAGCAGTTCTTC. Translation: CASSYQGGTSDPNEQFF.

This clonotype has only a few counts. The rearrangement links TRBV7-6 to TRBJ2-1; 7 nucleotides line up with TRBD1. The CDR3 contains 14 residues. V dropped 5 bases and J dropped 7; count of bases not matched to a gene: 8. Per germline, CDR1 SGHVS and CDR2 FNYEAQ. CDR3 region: CASSARTGANEQFF. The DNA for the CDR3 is TGTGCCAGCAGCGCCAGGACAGGCGCGAATGAGCAGTTCTTC. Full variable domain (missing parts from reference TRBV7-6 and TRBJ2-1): GAGVSQSPRYKVTKRGQDVALRCDPISGHVSLYWYRQALGQGPEFLTYFNYEAQQDKSGLPNDRFSAERPEGSISTLTIQRTEQRDSAMYRCASSARTGANEQFFGPGTRLTVL.

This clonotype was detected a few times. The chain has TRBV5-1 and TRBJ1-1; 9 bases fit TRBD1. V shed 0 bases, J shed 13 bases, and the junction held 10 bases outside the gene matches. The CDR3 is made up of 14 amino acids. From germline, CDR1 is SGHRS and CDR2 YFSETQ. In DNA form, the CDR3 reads TGCGCCAGCAGCTTGGCTCCGGGACAGGGAAGAAGTTTCTTT. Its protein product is CASSLAPGQGRSFF.

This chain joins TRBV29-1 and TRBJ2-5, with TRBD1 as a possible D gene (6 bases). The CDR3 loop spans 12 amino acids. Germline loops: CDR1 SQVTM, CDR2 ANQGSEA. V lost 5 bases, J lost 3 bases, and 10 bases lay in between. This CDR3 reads CSVRTGKETQYF. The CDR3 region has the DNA TGCAGCGTTCGAACAGGGAAAGAGACCCAGTACTTC. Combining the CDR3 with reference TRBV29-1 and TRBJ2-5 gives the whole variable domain SAVISQKPSRDICQRGTSLTIQCQVDSQVTMMFWYRQQPGQSLTLIATANQGSEATYESGFVIDKFPISRPNLTFSTLTVSNMSPEDSSIYLCSVRTGKETQYFGPGTRLLVL.

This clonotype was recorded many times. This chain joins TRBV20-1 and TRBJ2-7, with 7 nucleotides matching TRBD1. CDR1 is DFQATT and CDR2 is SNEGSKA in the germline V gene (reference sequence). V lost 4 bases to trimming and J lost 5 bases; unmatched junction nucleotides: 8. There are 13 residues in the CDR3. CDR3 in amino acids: CSATLQGSHEQYF. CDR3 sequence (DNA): TGCAGTGCTACTTTACAGGGGTCCCACGAGCAGTACTTC.

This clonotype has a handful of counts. The CDR3 DNA reads TGTGCCACCAGCAGAGTTCAGCTCTCGAACACTGAAGCTTTCTTT. Translated, it gives CATSRVQLSNTEAFF. This rearrangement joins TRBV15 to TRBJ1-1, with D unclear. CDR3 size: 15 residues. Trimming pared 1 base from V and 1 base from J, leaving 10 bases between. Germline V CDR1 and CDR2: LNHNV, YYDKDF (reference sequence).

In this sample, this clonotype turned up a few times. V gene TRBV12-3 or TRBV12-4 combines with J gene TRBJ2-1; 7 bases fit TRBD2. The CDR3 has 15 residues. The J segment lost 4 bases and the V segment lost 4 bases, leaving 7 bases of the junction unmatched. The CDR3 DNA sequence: TGTGCCAGCAGTTCCAGCGGGGCATTATACAATGAGCAGTTCTTC. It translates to CASSSSGALYNEQFF.

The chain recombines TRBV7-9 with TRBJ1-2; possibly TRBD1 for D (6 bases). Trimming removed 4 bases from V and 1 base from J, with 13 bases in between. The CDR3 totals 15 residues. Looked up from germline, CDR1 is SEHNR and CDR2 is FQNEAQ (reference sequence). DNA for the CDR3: TGTGCCAGCAGCTCGGACAGCACCTTTAACTATGGCTACACCTTC. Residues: CASSSDSTFNYGYTF. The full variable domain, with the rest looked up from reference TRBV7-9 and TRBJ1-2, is DTGVSQNPRHKITKRGQNVTFRCDPISEHNRLYWYRQTLGQGPEFLTYFQNEAQLEKSRLLSDRFSAERPKGSFSTLEIQRTEQGDSAMYLCASSSDSTFNYGYTFGSGTRLTVV.

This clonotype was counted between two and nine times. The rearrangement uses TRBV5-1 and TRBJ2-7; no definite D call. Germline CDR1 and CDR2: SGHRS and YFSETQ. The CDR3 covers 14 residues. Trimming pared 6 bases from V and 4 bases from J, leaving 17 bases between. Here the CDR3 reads CASTPSTSGYEQYF. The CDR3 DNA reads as TGCGCCAGCACCCCTTCTACATCTGGTTACGAGCAGTACTTC.